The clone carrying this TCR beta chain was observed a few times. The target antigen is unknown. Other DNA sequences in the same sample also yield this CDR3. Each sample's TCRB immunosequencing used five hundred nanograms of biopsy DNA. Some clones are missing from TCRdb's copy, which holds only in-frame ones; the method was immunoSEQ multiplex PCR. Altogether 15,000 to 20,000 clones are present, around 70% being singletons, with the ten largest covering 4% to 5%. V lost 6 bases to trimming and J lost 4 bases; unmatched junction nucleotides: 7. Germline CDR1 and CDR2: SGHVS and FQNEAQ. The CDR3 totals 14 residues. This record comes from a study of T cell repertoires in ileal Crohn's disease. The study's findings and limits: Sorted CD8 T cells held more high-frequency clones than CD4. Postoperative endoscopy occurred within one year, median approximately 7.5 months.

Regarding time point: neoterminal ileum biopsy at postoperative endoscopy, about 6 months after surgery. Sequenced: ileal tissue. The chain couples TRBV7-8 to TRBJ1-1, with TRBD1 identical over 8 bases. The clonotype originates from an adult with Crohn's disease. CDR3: CASSPQGASTEAFF. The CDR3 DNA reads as TGTGCCAGCAGTCCTCAGGGGGCGTCCACTGAAGCTTTCTTT.